The 27 T cell receptor beta chains in this list originate from one sample, sequenced in a study of T cell changes during pregnancy in multiple sclerosis (dated by TCRdb to between 2019 and 2020). The receptor library was made with the immunoSEQ multiplex PCR assay. In its TCRdb copy, this immuneACCESS table keeps in-frame sequences only and misses some clones. Where compared with another copy, unresolved V genes explain less than half of these, and the others have no known cause. In this sample the table shows 35,000 to 50,000 clones, 70% to 90% of which occur a single time. 0.95% to 1.5% of the sample is in the top ten clones. The material sequenced was CD4+ T cells from peripheral blood mononuclear cells, taken after pregnancy. The receptors shown here come from a female donor with multiple sclerosis, enrolled in a pregnancy study.

This clone has a single count. The chain uses TRBV5-1 and TRBJ2-1; TRBD2 agrees at 13 bases. This CDR3 has 17 residues. With 7 bases clipped from V and 8 bases from J, the junction kept 15 bases outside the gene matches. In germline, CDR1 is SGHRS, CDR2 YFSETQ. CDR3 nucleotide sequence: TGCGCCAGCGAAGTTGGGACTAGCGGGATAAATTGGGATGAGCAGTTCTTC. Translation: CASEVGTSGINWDEQFF.

The chain carries TRBV5-1 and TRBJ2-3; possible D gene TRBD2, 6 bases. This CDR3 is 16 amino acids long. V was shortened by 4 bases and J by 0 bases, with 15 bases between the two germline ends. CDR1 is SGHRS and CDR2 is YFSETQ in the germline V gene. CDR3 coding DNA: TGCGCCAGCAGCGGCGGGACCCAAGAGAGCACAGATACGCAGTATTTT. Translated: CASSGGTQESTDTQYF.

The chain recombines TRBV21-1 with TRBJ2-5; TRBD2, the table's D call, was not compared with the DNA. TRBV21-1 is labeled a pseudogene. The CDR3 totals 15 residues. The CDR3 DNA follows: TGTGCCAGCAGCAAAGCCCAGCGGACCCAAGAGACCCAGTACTTC. This gives the protein CASSKAQRTQETQYF.

The rearrangement joins TRBV30 to TRBJ2-2, with D perhaps matching TRBD2 (5 bases). In germline, CDR1 is GTSNPN, CDR2 SVGIG (reference sequence). The CDR3 runs to 13 residues. V lost 0 bases, J lost 6 bases, and 8 bases lay in between. The CDR3 bases are TGTGCCTGGAGTGTACTTAGCGCCGGGGAGCTGTTTTTT. Its protein product is CAWSVLSAGELFF.

The chain has TRBV6-1 and TRBJ1-1, with a possible D match to TRBD1 (5 bases). The CDR3 extends over 15 amino acids. The V and J ends lost 7 bases and 5 bases respectively, with 20 bases between them. In germline, CDR1 is MNHNS, CDR2 SASEGT. CDR3 protein: CASTQGVPPTTEAFF. In nucleotides, the CDR3 is TGTGCCAGCACCCAGGGCGTACCCCCTACGACTGAAGCTTTCTTT.

The chain combines TRBV29-1 with TRBJ2-7; no clear D gene. The CDR3 sequence is 12 residues long. V was trimmed by 5 bases and J by 0 bases, leaving 8 bases between them. The germline V gene has CDR1 SQVTM and CDR2 ANQGSEA. The CDR3 DNA reads as TGCAGCGTTAGTCAGGACTCCTACGAGCAGTACTTC. Its protein product is CSVSQDSYEQYF.

Comments on this clone: It is unclear where the CDR3 begins or ends on the DNA, so no DNA is shown, and the CDR3 is as TCRdb lists it. V and J are TRBV21-1 and TRBJ2-7; the D call of TRBD2 is as the table states it, not checked on the DNA. TRBV21-1 is termed a pseudogene. The CDR3 is made up of 14 amino acids, end residues included. CDR3 amino acids: CAREVGGGAYEQYF.

The chain recombines TRBV4-1 with TRBJ1-2; the match to TRBD1 covers 8 bases. The CDR3 totals 14 residues. Germline values: CDR1 MGHRA, CDR2 YSYEKL. Trimming cost V 2 bases and J 8 bases; bases outside gene matches: 7. The CDR3 region is CASSQPNRGSGYTF. CDR3 sequence (DNA): TGCGCCAGCAGCCAACCCAACAGGGGGAGCGGCTACACCTTC.

In this sample, this clone turned up once. The chain uses TRBV29-1 and TRBJ1-2; D remains ambiguous. Trimming cost V 2 bases and J 5 bases, with 6 bases left between them. This CDR3 contains 11 residues. The germline V gene encodes CDR1 SQVTM and CDR2 ANQGSEA. The CDR3 protein is CSVETGYGYTF. DNA of the CDR3: TGCAGCGTTGAAACGGGATATGGCTACACCTTC. The whole variable domain, remainder taken from reference TRBV29-1 and TRBJ1-2, is SAVISQKPSRDICQRGTSLTIQCQVDSQVTMMFWYRQQPGQSLTLIATANQGSEATYESGFVIDKFPISRPNLTFSTLTVSNMSPEDSSIYLCSVETGYGYTFGSGTRLTVV.

The rearrangement uses TRBV6-4 and TRBJ2-2; tentatively, D is TRBD2 (5 bases). V was trimmed by 5 bases and J by 6 bases, leaving 13 bases between them. CDR3 length: 14 amino acids. Germline values: CDR1 MRHNA, CDR2 SNTAGT. The chain's CDR3 is CASSSDSSAGELFF. The CDR3 DNA follows: TGTGCCAGCAGTTCGGACTCATCGGCCGGGGAGCTGTTTTTT.

This chain links TRBV27 with TRBJ2-2, with 7 bases fitting TRBD1. The CDR3 has 14 residues. V was pared by 5 bases and J by 4 bases, with 4 bases of the junction left unmatched. The V gene's germline CDR1 is MNHEY and CDR2 SMNVEV (reference sequence). This CDR3 is CASSPTGSTGELFF. For the CDR3, the DNA is TGTGCCAGCAGTCCGACAGGGAGCACCGGGGAGCTGTTTTTT.

The J gene is TRBJ2-1, the V gene TRBV6-5; TRBD2 aligns across 7 bases. Germline V CDR1 and CDR2: MNHEY, SVGAGI. The junction had 8 bases not matched to a gene; V was cut back by 6 bases and J by 3 bases. The CDR3 runs to 15 residues. In DNA, the CDR3 is TGTGCCAGCAGAAACCTCCGGGACTACTACAATGAGCAGTTCTTC. This codes for CASRNLRDYYNEQFF.

This clone turned up a few times. The V call is TRBV7-9, the J call TRBJ2-7; D possibly corresponds to TRBD2 (5 bases). The CDR3 has 14 amino acids. CDR1 and CDR2 from the germline V gene are SEHNR and FQNEAQ (reference sequence). V was shortened by 4 bases and J by 2 bases, with 12 bases between the two germline ends. CDR3 sequence reads: CASSSVEGPYEQYF. CDR3 nucleotides: TGTGCCAGCAGCTCTGTCGAGGGTCCCTACGAGCAGTACTTC.

Note on this clone: A junction end diverges from the germline sequence, so it may reflect a read error. This sequence joins TRBV2 and TRBJ2-1; the match to TRBD1 covers 8 bases. Germline lookup yields CDR1 SNHLY and CDR2 FYNNEI. The CDR3 loop spans 12 amino acids. The CDR3 region has the DNA TGTGTCAGCCGACAGGGGTGGGATGAGCAGTTCTTC. Translating it yields CVSRQGWDEQFF.

The chain is built from TRBV5-1 and TRBJ2-1, with D unresolved. In germline, CDR1 is SGHRS, CDR2 YFSETQ. This CDR3 is built from 14 residues. Trimming shortened V by 3 bases and J by 7 bases, and 14 bases separated the two germline ends. The CDR3 DNA sequence: TGCGCCAGCAGCTACGAGTCAATCTTAAATGAGCAGTTCTTC. Protein product: CASSYESILNEQFF.

In this sample, this clone turned up once. The V gene is TRBV28, the J gene TRBJ1-1, with D tentatively TRBD1 (6 bases). CDR1 is MDHEN, CDR2 SYDVKM, per germline. This CDR3 spans 15 amino acids. The germline V and J ends were trimmed by 3 bases and 2 bases, with 13 bases remaining between them. The CDR3 reads CASSLHSGANTEAFF. CDR3 coding DNA: TGTGCCAGCAGTTTGCACTCAGGGGCCAACACTGAAGCTTTCTTT.

This chain connects TRBV5-6 to TRBJ1-4; the D is unclear. CDR3 length: 12 residues. V was cut by 2 bases and J by 7 bases, with 6 bases left in between. From germline, CDR1 is SGHDT and CDR2 YYEEEE. The CDR3 DNA is TGTGCCAGCAGCTTTCTATCTGAAAAACTGTTTTTT. Its translation is CASSFLSEKLFF.

The chain joins TRBV5-1 to TRBJ2-2, with D unclear. The ends were cut back, 3 bases at V and 1 base at J, with 7 bases in the middle. Germline-derived CDR1 and CDR2 are SGHRS and YFSETQ. CDR3 length equals 14 residues. CDR3 in DNA: TGCGCCAGCAGCTCCCTACTGAACACCGGGGAGCTGTTTTTT. As protein: CASSSLLNTGELFF.

V and J are TRBV21-1 and TRBJ1-1; the table assigns TRBD1, which was not confirmed against the DNA. TRBV21-1 is labeled a pseudogene. The CDR3 sequence is 14 residues long. The CDR3 DNA reads as TGTGCCAGCAGCAAAGTACTACAGGGACCTGAAGCTTTCTTT. Translating it yields CASSKVLQGPEAFF.

The J gene is TRBJ2-1, the V gene TRBV18, with 9 bases matching TRBD2. The trim removed 6 bases at V and 6 bases at J, leaving 9 bases unmatched. The germline CDR1 and CDR2 sequences are KGHSH and LQKENI. This CDR3 is built from 15 residues. CDR3 protein: CASSPGSGRPNEQFF. As DNA, the CDR3 is TGTGCCAGCTCCCCCGGTAGCGGGAGACCCAATGAGCAGTTCTTC.

The chain is built from TRBV10-1 and TRBJ2-3; D perhaps matches TRBD2 (5 bases). From germline, CDR1 is WNHNN and CDR2 SYGVQD (reference sequence). This CDR3 has 15 amino acids. Trimming stripped 3 bases from V and 5 bases from J, with 15 bases between. This CDR3 reads CASSDAGRRGDTQYF. DNA of the CDR3: TGCGCCAGCAGTGATGCGGGTCGACGGGGAGATACGCAGTATTTT.

The genes are TRBV23-1 and TRBJ1-1; 11 nucleotides match TRBD1. TRBV23-1 carries the ORF label, with uncertain function. The CDR3 has 17 residues. After removal of 5 bases from V and 1 base from J, the junction contained 9 bases not matched to a gene. The chain's CDR3 is CASSYLDRGQSNTEAFF. The DNA of the CDR3 is TGCGCCAGCAGTTACCTGGACAGGGGGCAATCGAACACTGAAGCTTTCTTT.

As DNA, the CDR3 is TGTGCTAGTGGTTTGGGTCTAAAATACAATGAGCAGTTCTTC. Translated, it gives CASGLGLKYNEQFF. This sequence joins TRBV12-5 and TRBJ2-1; D remains ambiguous. V was clipped by 1 base and J by 4 bases, with 8 bases between them. Germline CDR1 LGHNT, CDR2 FRNRAP. This CDR3 has 14 amino acids.

This chain joins TRBV10-3 and TRBJ2-1; D ambiguous. Germline values: CDR1 ENHRY, CDR2 SYGVKD. The CDR3 totals 16 residues. Trimming took off 2 bases at V and 0 bases at J, with 11 bases between the two ends. CDR3 DNA sequence: TGTGCCATCAGTGAGCCAACGAAGAGCTCCTACAATGAGCAGTTCTTC. Its protein product is CAISEPTKSSYNEQFF.

V usage is TRBV7-2 and J usage is TRBJ2-1, with D uncertain. Germline-derived CDR1 and CDR2 are SGHTA and FQGNSA. V was trimmed by 1 base and J by 5 bases, leaving 9 bases between them. The CDR3 is 14 residues long. CDR3 sequence reads: CASSLELNHNEQFF. The CDR3, as DNA: TGTGCCAGCAGCTTAGAACTGAACCACAATGAGCAGTTCTTC. Using reference TRBV7-2 and TRBJ2-1 for the parts outside the CDR3, the full variable domain is GAGVSQSPSNKVTEKGKDVELRCDPISGHTALYWYRQSLGQGLEFLIYFQGNSAPDKSGLPSDRFSAERTGGSVSTLTIQRTQQEDSAVYLCASSLELNHNEQFFGPGTRLTVL.

The rearrangement joins TRBV6-5 to TRBJ1-3, with TRBD1 matching over 7 bases. V lost 5 bases to trimming and J lost 8 bases; unmatched junction nucleotides: 9. The CDR3 has 14 amino acids. The germline CDR1 and CDR2 sequences are MNHEY and SVGAGI. CDR3: CASSRQGTRDTIYF. As DNA, the CDR3 is TGTGCCAGCAGTCGACAGGGAACTAGGGACACCATATATTTT.

This clone was seen a single time. The chain uses TRBV6-6 and TRBJ1-5; 9 bases align to TRBD1. This CDR3 is built from 15 residues. V shed 4 bases, J shed 7 bases, and the junction held 8 bases outside the gene matches. Germline-derived CDR1 and CDR2 are MNHNY and SVGAGI (reference sequence). The CDR3 bases are TGTGCCAGCAGTTTTTCACAGGGGGCGGAACAGCCCCAGCATTTT. Protein: CASSFSQGAEQPQHF.